These T cell receptor beta chains were read from a single sample in a study of blood T cell repertoires in COVID-19. Sequenced by immunoSEQ multiplex PCR; TCRdb stores in-frame clones only, minus some. The top ten clones hold about 4.4% of a sample with 150,000 to 200,000 clones, around nine tenths of them seen once. Sequenced input: peripheral blood. These receptors were obtained from a human donor in a cohort sampled during active COVID-19. CDR3s include the opening cysteine and the closing phenylalanine or tryptophan. D genes are given only for firm matches. Expanded clones are given a class, and other clones once, few, many or no size at all.

cdr3_length: 13; v_call: TRBV29-1; j_call: TRBJ1-2; clone_size: many; d_call: NA; cdr3_aa: CSVDTRDLRGYTF; cdr3_nt: TGCAGCGTTGATACCCGGGACTTGAGAGGCTACACCTTC
cdr3_length: 15; v_call: TRBV9; j_call: TRBJ2-7; clone_size: once; d_call: NA; cdr3_aa: CASSVDASMIGEQYF; cdr3_nt: TGTGCCAGCAGCGTAGATGCTAGTATGATTGGCGAGCAGTACTTC
cdr3_length: 15; v_call: TRBV7-9; j_call: TRBJ1-6; clone_size: NA; d_call: NA; cdr3_aa: CASSADWNNNSPLHF; cdr3_nt: TGTGCCAGCAGCGCAGACTGGAATAATAATTCACCCCTCCACTTT
cdr3_length: 15; v_call: TRBV9; j_call: TRBJ2-3; clone_size: NA; d_call: NA; cdr3_aa: CASSVGEGRTATQYF; cdr3_nt: TGTGCCAGCAGCGTAGGGGAGGGAAGGACAGCTACGCAGTATTTT
cdr3_length: 14; v_call: TRBV6-5; j_call: TRBJ1-5; clone_size: NA; d_call: TRBD1; cdr3_aa: CASSRTGQDQPQHF; cdr3_nt: TGTGCCAGCAGCCGGACAGGGCAGGATCAGCCCCAGCATTTT
cdr3_length: 15; v_call: TRBV6-5; j_call: TRBJ1-6; clone_size: NA; d_call: NA; cdr3_aa: CASSYFGQGNSPLHF; cdr3_nt: TGTGCCAGCAGTTACTTTGGCCAGGGGAATTCACCCCTCCACTTT
cdr3_length: 16; v_call: TRBV18; j_call: TRBJ2-2; clone_size: NA; d_call: NA; cdr3_aa: CASSQGREARTGELFF; cdr3_nt: TGTGCCAGCTCACAAGGCAGGGAGGCTCGGACCGGGGAGCTGTTTTTT
cdr3_length: 15; v_call: TRBV27; j_call: TRBJ1-6; clone_size: few; d_call: TRBD1; cdr3_aa: CASSSPTGGNSPLHF; cdr3_nt: TGTGCCAGCAGTTCCCCAACAGGGGGAAATTCACCCCTCCACTTT
cdr3_length: 13; v_call: TRBV4-3; j_call: TRBJ1-5; clone_size: NA; d_call: NA; cdr3_aa: CASSQRAGQPQHF; cdr3_nt: TGCGCCAGCAGCCAAAGGGCAGGGCAGCCCCAGCATTTT
cdr3_length: 15; v_call: TRBV6-2/TRBV6-3; j_call: TRBJ2-1; clone_size: NA; d_call: NA; cdr3_aa: CASSYHQSGYNEQFF; cdr3_nt: TGTGCCAGCAGTTATCACCAATCAGGGTACAATGAGCAGTTCTTC
cdr3_length: 15; v_call: TRBV27; j_call: TRBJ2-1; clone_size: NA; d_call: NA; cdr3_aa: CASSLFMRAYNEQFF; cdr3_nt: TGTGCCAGCAGTTTGTTTATGCGGGCCTACAATGAGCAGTTCTTC
cdr3_length: 14; v_call: TRBV12-5; j_call: TRBJ2-3; clone_size: NA; d_call: TRBD2; cdr3_aa: CASAQTSGTDTQYF; cdr3_nt: TGTGCTAGTGCTCAGACTAGCGGCACAGATACGCAGTATTTT
cdr3_length: 15; v_call: TRBV3-1/TRBV3-2; j_call: TRBJ2-4; clone_size: NA; d_call: NA; cdr3_aa: CASSLRGGEENIQYF; cdr3_nt: TGTGCCAGCAGTCTGAGGGGGGGAGAGGAAAACATTCAGTACTTC
cdr3_length: 16; v_call: TRBV6-2/TRBV6-3; j_call: TRBJ1-4; clone_size: NA; d_call: TRBD1; cdr3_aa: CVSSDGTELSNEKLFF; cdr3_nt: TGTGTCAGCAGTGACGGGACAGAGTTATCTAATGAAAAACTGTTTTTT
cdr3_length: 14; v_call: TRBV2; j_call: TRBJ1-5; clone_size: NA; d_call: NA; cdr3_aa: CASSGTRANQPQHF; cdr3_nt: TGTGCCAGCAGTGGGACAAGGGCCAATCAGCCCCAGCATTTT
cdr3_length: 16; v_call: TRBV6-2/TRBV6-3; j_call: TRBJ1-3; clone_size: NA; d_call: TRBD1; cdr3_aa: CASSPTGGISGNTIYF; cdr3_nt: TGTGCCAGCAGTCCCACAGGGGGCATCTCTGGAAACACCATATATTTT
cdr3_length: 13; v_call: TRBV4-1; j_call: TRBJ2-5; clone_size: NA; d_call: TRBD1; cdr3_aa: CASSRQGGETQYF; cdr3_nt: TGCGCCAGCAGTCGACAGGGGGGAGAGACCCAGTACTTC
cdr3_length: 14; v_call: TRBV4-1; j_call: TRBJ1-1; clone_size: NA; d_call: TRBD1; cdr3_aa: CASSQDRGRTEAFF; cdr3_nt: TGCGCCAGCAGCCAAGACAGGGGGCGGACTGAAGCTTTCTTT
cdr3_length: 19; v_call: TRBV7-9; j_call: TRBJ2-2; clone_size: NA; d_call: TRBD2; cdr3_aa: CASSSGTSGPSTYTGELFF; cdr3_nt: TGTGCCAGCAGCTCCGGGACTAGCGGGCCCTCTACTTACACCGGGGAGCTGTTTTTT
cdr3_length: 15; v_call: TRBV5-1; j_call: TRBJ2-3; clone_size: NA; d_call: NA; cdr3_aa: CASSPNLAVGDTQYF; cdr3_nt: TGCGCCAGCAGCCCCAACCTAGCAGTCGGGGATACGCAGTATTTT
cdr3_length: 13; v_call: TRBV18; j_call: TRBJ1-2; clone_size: NA; d_call: NA; cdr3_aa: CASSAVEWSGYTF; cdr3_nt: TGTGCCAGCTCAGCGGTTGAGTGGTCTGGCTACACCTTC
cdr3_length: 14; v_call: TRBV6-5; j_call: TRBJ1-4; clone_size: NA; d_call: NA; cdr3_aa: CASSTGSSDEKLFF; cdr3_nt: TGTGCCAGCAGTACCGGGAGTAGCGATGAAAAACTGTTTTTT
cdr3_length: 11; v_call: TRBV7-2; j_call: TRBJ2-5; clone_size: NA; d_call: TRBD2; cdr3_aa: CASSSWTSKYF; cdr3_nt: TGTGCCAGCAGCTCCTGGACTAGCAAGTACTTC
cdr3_length: 14; v_call: TRBV11-2; j_call: TRBJ2-1; clone_size: NA; d_call: NA; cdr3_aa: CASSFRGGGNEQFF; cdr3_nt: TGTGCCAGCAGCTTTAGGGGGGGAGGAAATGAGCAGTTCTTC
cdr3_length: 15; v_call: TRBV15; j_call: TRBJ2-3; clone_size: NA; d_call: NA; cdr3_aa: CATSRDRYLTDTQYF; cdr3_nt: TGTGCCACCAGCAGAGACAGGTATCTCACAGATACGCAGTATTTT
cdr3_length: 17; v_call: TRBV27; j_call: TRBJ1-6; clone_size: NA; d_call: TRBD1; cdr3_aa: CASSILPPGQGASPLHF; cdr3_nt: TGTGCCAGCAGTATCCTCCCTCCGGGACAGGGTGCTTCACCCCTCCACTTT
cdr3_length: 16; v_call: TRBV5-1; j_call: TRBJ1-5; clone_size: NA; d_call: TRBD1; cdr3_aa: CASSDGTGGGNQPQHF; cdr3_nt: TGCGCCAGCAGCGACGGGACAGGGGGCGGCAATCAGCCCCAGCATTTT
cdr3_length: 19; v_call: TRBV27; j_call: TRBJ2-2; clone_size: NA; d_call: TRBD2; cdr3_aa: CASSFSLQAGGPNTGELFF; cdr3_nt: TGTGCCAGCAGTTTCTCCCTCCAGGCGGGGGGGCCGAACACCGGGGAGCTGTTTTTT
cdr3_length: 16; v_call: TRBV5-1; j_call: TRBJ2-7; clone_size: NA; d_call: TRBD1; cdr3_aa: CASSLEGTGGTYEQYF; cdr3_nt: TGCGCCAGCAGCTTGGAAGGGACAGGTGGGACCTACGAGCAGTACTTC
cdr3_length: 12; v_call: TRBV28; j_call: TRBJ2-7; clone_size: NA; d_call: NA; cdr3_aa: CASSPQRTVQYF; cdr3_nt: TGTGCCAGCAGTCCTCAAAGGACAGTACAGTACTTC
cdr3_length: 13; v_call: TRBV14; j_call: TRBJ1-2; clone_size: NA; d_call: NA; cdr3_aa: CASSPGPGYGYTF; cdr3_nt: TGTGCCAGCAGCCCCGGCCCGGGCTATGGCTACACCTTC
cdr3_length: 13; v_call: TRBV5-8; j_call: TRBJ1-2; clone_size: NA; d_call: NA; cdr3_aa: CASSLLPHNGYTF; cdr3_nt: TGTGCCAGCAGCTTGTTACCACACAATGGCTACACCTTC
cdr3_length: 18; v_call: TRBV24-1; j_call: TRBJ2-1; clone_size: NA; d_call: TRBD2; cdr3_aa: CATSDAGTSGSSVNEQFF; cdr3_nt: TGTGCCACCAGTGATGCCGGGACTAGCGGGAGCTCCGTGAATGAGCAGTTCTTC
cdr3_length: 14; v_call: TRBV9; j_call: TRBJ2-1; clone_size: NA; d_call: NA; cdr3_aa: CASSAGTYGAEQFF; cdr3_nt: TGTGCCAGCAGCGCTGGGACTTACGGGGCTGAGCAGTTCTTC
cdr3_length: 11; v_call: TRBV5-5; j_call: TRBJ2-7; clone_size: NA; d_call: NA; cdr3_aa: CASSRGYEQYF; cdr3_nt: TGTGCCAGCAGCCGAGGCTACGAGCAGTACTTC
cdr3_length: 14; v_call: TRBV27; j_call: TRBJ2-2; clone_size: NA; d_call: TRBD1; cdr3_aa: CASSFTGGTGELFF; cdr3_nt: TGTGCCAGCAGTTTTACAGGGGGCACCGGGGAGCTGTTTTTT
cdr3_length: 17; v_call: TRBV4-1; j_call: TRBJ1-5; clone_size: NA; d_call: NA; cdr3_aa: CASSQDPSQGGHQPQHF; cdr3_nt: TGCGCCAGCAGCCAAGATCCCTCTCAGGGCGGTCATCAGCCCCAGCATTTT
cdr3_length: 14; v_call: TRBV20-1; j_call: TRBJ2-7; clone_size: NA; d_call: TRBD1; cdr3_aa: CSASIKDRIYEQYF; cdr3_nt: TGCAGTGCTAGTATCAAGGACAGGATCTACGAGCAGTACTTC
cdr3_length: 15; v_call: TRBV6-2/TRBV6-3; j_call: TRBJ2-1; clone_size: NA; d_call: TRBD2; cdr3_aa: CASSGTSGTNNEQFF; cdr3_nt: TGTGCCAGCAGCGGGACTAGCGGGACTAACAATGAGCAGTTCTTC
cdr3_length: 17; v_call: TRBV4-3; j_call: TRBJ1-1; clone_size: NA; d_call: TRBD1; cdr3_aa: CASSQAQGADSYTEAFF; cdr3_nt: TGCGCCAGCAGCCAAGCACAGGGGGCAGATTCGTACACTGAAGCTTTCTTT
cdr3_length: 17; v_call: TRBV9; j_call: TRBJ2-3; clone_size: NA; d_call: NA; cdr3_aa: CASSAQGAGGPPDTQYF; cdr3_nt: TGTGCCAGCAGCGCCCAGGGGGCGGGGGGGCCTCCAGATACGCAGTATTTT
cdr3_length: 14; v_call: TRBV11-2; j_call: TRBJ1-1; clone_size: NA; d_call: NA; cdr3_aa: CASSIRRGNTEAFF; cdr3_nt: TGTGCCAGCAGCATCCGGAGGGGGAACACTGAAGCTTTCTTT
cdr3_length: 16; v_call: TRBV28; j_call: TRBJ2-7; clone_size: NA; d_call: TRBD2; cdr3_aa: CASSSILAGVRYEQYF; cdr3_nt: TGTGCCAGCAGTTCCATTCTAGCGGGAGTTCGGTACGAGCAGTACTTC
cdr3_length: 14; v_call: TRBV7-2; j_call: TRBJ1-5; clone_size: NA; d_call: NA; cdr3_aa: CASSLRGGNQPQHF; cdr3_nt: TGTGCCAGCAGCTTAAGGGGTGGCAATCAGCCCCAGCATTTT
cdr3_length: 16; v_call: TRBV6-2/TRBV6-3; j_call: TRBJ2-7; clone_size: NA; d_call: TRBD1; cdr3_aa: CASSSPLTGTADEQYF; cdr3_nt: TGTGCCAGCAGTTCCCCACTGACAGGGACGGCGGACGAGCAGTACTTC
cdr3_length: 15; v_call: TRBV7-9; j_call: TRBJ2-7; clone_size: NA; d_call: TRBD1; cdr3_aa: CASSQGTGKPYEQYF; cdr3_nt: TGTGCCAGCAGCCAAGGGACAGGGAAACCCTACGAGCAGTACTTC
cdr3_length: 14; v_call: TRBV27; j_call: TRBJ1-1; clone_size: NA; d_call: NA; cdr3_aa: CASWGGTQNTEAFF; cdr3_nt: TGTGCCAGCTGGGGTGGGACACAGAACACTGAAGCTTTCTTT
cdr3_length: 15; v_call: TRBV10-3; j_call: TRBJ1-1; clone_size: NA; d_call: TRBD1; cdr3_aa: CAISGGNRGNTEAFF; cdr3_nt: TGTGCCATCAGTGGGGGGAACAGGGGGAACACTGAAGCTTTCTTT
cdr3_length: 11; v_call: TRBV27; j_call: TRBJ2-7; clone_size: once; d_call: NA; cdr3_aa: CARALWFKQYF; cdr3_nt: TGTGCCAGGGCCCTGTGGTTCAAGCAGTACTTC
cdr3_length: 12; v_call: TRBV7-8; j_call: TRBJ1-1; clone_size: few; d_call: TRBD1; cdr3_aa: CASSPQGAEAFF; cdr3_nt: TGTGCCAGCAGCCCACAGGGGGCTGAAGCTTTCTTT
cdr3_length: 15; v_call: TRBV7-2; j_call: TRBJ2-7; clone_size: NA; d_call: TRBD2; cdr3_aa: CASSRLAGGPYEQYF; cdr3_nt: TGTGCCAGCAGCAGGCTAGCGGGGGGGCCGTACGAGCAGTACTTC
cdr3_length: 12; v_call: TRBV28; j_call: TRBJ2-7; clone_size: NA; d_call: NA; cdr3_aa: CASSSRRYEQYF; cdr3_nt: TGTGCCAGCAGCTCACGGAGATACGAGCAGTACTTC
cdr3_length: 14; v_call: TRBV19; j_call: TRBJ2-4; clone_size: NA; d_call: TRBD1; cdr3_aa: CASSQGAVGNIQYF; cdr3_nt: TGTGCCAGTAGCCAGGGGGCAGTGGGGAACATTCAGTACTTC